This TCR beta chain was profiled in a study of shared clonotypes between healthy human individuals. The data were produced by immunoSEQ multiplex PCR, yet TCRdb's version contains in-frame clones alone and is incomplete. Of roughly 2 million clones in the sample, roughly 96% were seen once. The sequenced sample was naive CD4+ T cells sorted from blood. Subset reported: CD45RA+ positively selected. This TCR derives from a man in his late teens or twenties in good health.

The CDR3 coding sequence is TGTGCCAGCAGCTTAGATCTTAAGGGACAGGGGTCCTACGAGCAGTACTTC. It translates to CASSLDLKGQGSYEQYF. The chain carries TRBV11-2 and TRBJ2-7; 10 nucleotides align to TRBD1. The CDR3 consists of 17 residues. J was trimmed by 1 base and V by 0 bases; bases with no gene match: 6. Germline lookup yields CDR1 SGHAT and CDR2 FQNNGV.